One and the same sample provided the 6 T cell receptor beta chains below, sequenced in a study of T-cell memory formation after mild COVID-19. TCRdb reprocessed the 5' RACE reads via MiXCR and lists one record per CDR3 protein. The data contain 350,000 to 500,000 distinct CDR3 sequences, about 20% of them seen just once; the ten biggest clones take up 20% to 25%. The sequencing input was PBMCs or a T cell subset sorted from them (not recorded which). The source is a man aged 18 to 29 who had mild COVID-19 (a few samples of this study predate the infection). Cell type and time point are not known.

This clonotype was observed a few times. The J gene is TRBJ1-1, the V gene TRBV5-1; D not resolved. Germline CDR1 and CDR2: SGHRS and YFSETQ. With 4 bases removed from V and 3 bases from J, the gap between germline ends came to 16 bases. This CDR3 spans 15 amino acids. CDR3 sequence: CASSRDLPGDTEAFF. The CDR3 nucleotides read TGCGCCAGCAGCCGTGATCTACCCGGGGACACTGAAGCTTTCTTT.

CDR3 amino acids: CASSFLGVAEAFF. CDR3 bases: TGTGCCAGCAGCTTCCTGGGAGTCGCTGAAGCTTTCTTT. The rearrangement links TRBV7-9 to TRBJ1-1; D is unresolved. Germline V CDR1 and CDR2: SEHNR, FQNEAQ (reference sequence). The CDR3 is 13 amino acids. V was clipped by 3 bases and J by 6 bases, with 11 bases between them.

This clonotype was detected a few times. The J gene is TRBJ2-1, the V gene TRBV11-2, with TRBD2 matching 12 bases. This CDR3 contains 14 residues. Germline values: CDR1 SGHAT, CDR2 FQNNGV. V lost 7 bases, J lost 8 bases, and 6 bases stayed unmatched. CDR3 sequence reads: CASTGTSGSYEQFF. The CDR3 DNA reads TGTGCCAGCACCGGGACTAGCGGGTCCTATGAGCAGTTCTTC.

This clonotype has just a few counts. V and J are TRBV3-1 and TRBJ2-3; D ambiguous. Trimming took off 3 bases at V and 2 bases at J, with 6 bases between the two ends. CDR1 is LGHDT, CDR2 YNNKEL, per germline (reference sequence). CDR3 length: 13 residues. CDR3 in DNA: TGTGCCAGCAGCCAGGCCAACACAGATACGCAGTATTTT. This translates into CASSQANTDTQYF.

This chain links TRBV7-8 with TRBJ1-2; D gene ambiguous. CDR3 length: 13 amino acids. Germline V gene lookup returns CDR1 SGHVS and CDR2 FQNEAQ. V lost 1 base and J lost 4, with 7 bases in between. The CDR3 region is CASSLDPTYGYTF. The CDR3 nucleotides read TGTGCCAGCAGCTTAGATCCCACCTATGGCTACACCTTC.

The V call is TRBV6-6, the J call TRBJ1-5; the D gene is possibly TRBD1 (5 bases). The germline V and J ends were trimmed by 6 bases and 3 bases, with 15 bases remaining between them. The CDR3 has 15 amino acids. Per germline, CDR1 MNHNY and CDR2 SVGAGI (reference sequence). CDR3 sequence: CASRAGGSNNQPQHF. The CDR3, as DNA: TGTGCCAGCAGGGCGGGGGGTAGCAACAATCAGCCCCAGCATTTT.